These 23 T cell receptor beta chains originate from one sample sequenced in a study of pediatric ulcerative colitis. The rectum was sampled with one to two pinch biopsies at colonoscopy. Profiled with immunoSEQ multiplex PCR; TCRdb holds only in-frame clones, not every one. The top ten clones hold about 0.73% of a sample with tens of thousands of clones, roughly 72% of them seen once. Sequenced: gut tissue. These receptors were collected from a boy between 10 and 17 years old with moderate ulcerative colitis.

The chain uses TRBV5-4 and TRBJ1-2, with TRBD1 matching 7 bases. The V gene end was trimmed by 9 bases and the J gene end by 4 bases; junction bases not matched to a gene: 15. Germline V gene sequence: CDR1 SGHNT, CDR2 YYREEE (reference sequence). The CDR3 has 15 amino acids. CDR3 sequence (DNA): TGTGCCATCATGGCGACAGGGAAGGGGAGCTATGGCTACACCTTC. Its translation: CAIMATGKGSYGYTF. Filled out from reference TRBV5-4 and TRBJ1-2, the complete variable domain reads ETGVTQSPTHLIKTRGQQVTLRCSSQSGHNTVSWYQQALGQGPQFIFQYYREEENGRGNFPPRFSGLQFPNYSSELNVNALELDDSALYLCAIMATGKGSYGYTFGSGTRLTVV.

The genes are TRBV9 and TRBJ2-7, with TRBD1 identical over 8 bases. Germline CDR1 SGDLS, CDR2 YYNGEE. This CDR3 contains 15 residues. V shed 4 bases and J 3 bases; nucleotides not matched to a gene: 9. The CDR3 spells CASSPRTGNVYEQYF. CDR3 coding DNA: TGTGCCAGCAGCCCGCGGACAGGGAATGTCTACGAGCAGTACTTC.

The rearrangement links TRBV2 to TRBJ1-4, with 7 bases lining up with TRBD1. The V and J ends lost 4 bases and 8 bases, in that order; junction bases with no gene match: 10. Germline CDR1 and CDR2: SNHLY and FYNNEI. The CDR3 loop spans 15 amino acids. The CDR3 DNA reads TGTGCCAGCAGTGGGTTACAGGGGAGGCAAGAAAAACTGTTTTTT. Protein: CASSGLQGRQEKLFF.

The rearrangement uses TRBV4-2 and TRBJ2-1; D not certain. The CDR3 runs to 14 residues. From germline, CDR1 is LGHNA and CDR2 YNFKEQ. V shed 1 base and J shed 7 bases, with 11 bases lying between them. Written as DNA, the CDR3 is TGTGCCAGCAGCCAAGGCTACAGCGAGAATGAGCAGTTCTTC. Encoded protein: CASSQGYSENEQFF.

The CDR3 sequence is CASSLGTANEKLFF. The CDR3 coding sequence is TGTGCCAGCAGCTTAGGGACAGCTAATGAAAAACTGTTTTTT. The rearrangement joins TRBV7-2 to TRBJ1-4; D is possibly TRBD1 (6 bases). The V gene lost 1 base and the J gene lost 3 bases, with 6 bases spanning the gap. The CDR3 runs to 14 residues. Germline CDR1 and CDR2: SGHTA and FQGNSA.

J is TRBJ2-7 and V is TRBV7-9, with a possible D match to TRBD2 (5 bases). Trimming took 1 base from V and 2 from J, leaving 12 bases between them. The germline V gene encodes CDR1 SEHNR and CDR2 FQNEAQ (reference sequence). The CDR3 has 15 amino acids. CDR3 in DNA: TGTGCCAGCAGCTTAGGACCGGGATTTACCTACGAGCAGTACTTC. It encodes CASSLGPGFTYEQYF.

The chain employs TRBV5-6 and TRBJ2-3; no reliable D call. This CDR3 region has 11 residues. Germline lookup yields CDR1 SGHDT and CDR2 YYEEEE. Trimming took 4 bases from V and 3 from J, leaving 3 bases between them. This CDR3 reads CASSLTDTQYF. The CDR3 DNA reads as TGTGCCAGCAGCCTTACAGATACGCAGTATTTT. Variable domain in full (rest from reference TRBV5-6 and TRBJ2-3): DAGVTQSPTHLIKTRGQQVTLRCSPKSGHDTVSWYQQALGQGPQFIFQYYEEEERQRGNFPDRFSGHQFPNYSSELNVNALLLGDSALYLCASSLTDTQYFGPGTRLTVL.

The CDR3 DNA reads TGTGCCAGCAGTTGGACAGCCCCGAACACTGAAGCTTTCTTT. As protein: CASSWTAPNTEAFF. The chain has TRBV28 and TRBJ1-1, with D perhaps matching TRBD1 (6 bases). From germline, CDR1 is MDHEN and CDR2 SYDVKM. V lost 4 bases and J 1 base, leaving 10 bases between the germline ends. This CDR3 region has 14 residues.

The V gene is TRBV6-6, the J gene TRBJ1-4, with 9 positions matching TRBD1. Germline V gives CDR1 MNHNY, CDR2 SVGAGI (reference sequence). The CDR3 extends over 16 amino acids. The J segment lost 8 bases and the V segment lost 5 bases, leaving 12 bases of the junction unmatched. In DNA, the CDR3 is TGTGCCAGCAGTCTATCATCACAGGGGGCGTCGGAAAAACTGTTTTTT. It is translated as CASSLSSQGASEKLFF.

This chain uses TRBV30 with TRBJ2-1; D ambiguous. Germline V gene data show CDR1 as GTSNPN and CDR2 as SVGIG (reference sequence). V dropped 3 bases and J dropped 9 bases, with 12 bases sitting between them. CDR3 size: 12 residues. This chain's CDR3 is CAWSHPVREQFF. The CDR3, as DNA: TGTGCCTGGAGCCACCCGGTGCGTGAGCAGTTCTTC.

V gene TRBV29-1 combines with J gene TRBJ2-2; 14 bases match TRBD2. Unmatched junction bases numbered 8, after V lost 3 bases and J lost 8 bases. Germline V gene lookup returns CDR1 SQVTM and CDR2 ANQGSEA. The CDR3 contains 16 residues. In DNA form, the CDR3 reads TGCAGCGTTGATTTAGGGACTAGCGGGAGTGCAGGGGAGCTGTTTTTT. Translating gives CSVDLGTSGSAGELFF.

J is TRBJ1-3 and V is TRBV7-9; D ambiguous. Trimming removed 4 bases from V and 0 bases from J, with 16 bases in between. The CDR3 spans 17 residues. Germline values: CDR1 SEHNR, CDR2 FQNEAQ (reference sequence). The CDR3 reads CASSSHGGLSSGNTIYF. CDR3 nucleotide sequence: TGTGCCAGCAGCTCCCACGGAGGTCTTTCCTCTGGAAACACCATATATTTT.

The rearrangement links TRBV7-3 to TRBJ2-3; perhaps TRBD1 as D (5 bases). V was shortened by 4 bases and J by 6 bases, with 11 bases between the two germline ends. The CDR3 contains 13 residues. Germline-derived CDR1 and CDR2 are SGHTA and FQGTGA. CDR3 in DNA: TGTGCCAGCAGCTCCCCAGGGTCTGATACGCAGTATTTT. Translating it yields CASSSPGSDTQYF. The whole variable domain, remainder taken from reference TRBV7-3 and TRBJ2-3, is GAGVSQTPSNKVTEKGKYVELRCDPISGHTALYWYRQSLGQGPEFLIYFQGTGAADDSGLPNDRFFAVRPEGSVSTLKIQRTERGDSAVYLCASSSPGSDTQYFGPGTRLTVL.

This clone was found once. This chain uses TRBV5-1 with TRBJ2-1, with 7 bases that match TRBD2. CDR3 size: 14 residues. V was clipped by 3 bases and J by 2 bases; unmatched bases: 2. Germline V lookup: CDR1 SGHRS, CDR2 YFSETQ. CDR3 region: CASSSSGPYNEQFF. As DNA, the CDR3 is TGCGCCAGCAGCTCTAGCGGTCCCTACAATGAGCAGTTCTTC. Complete variable domain (other parts from reference TRBV5-1 and TRBJ2-1): KAGVTQTPRYLIKTRGQQVTLSCSPISGHRSVSWYQQTPGQGLQFLFEYFSETQRNKGNFPGRFSGRQFSNSRSEMNVSTLELGDSALYLCASSSSGPYNEQFFGPGTRLTVL.

V usage is TRBV2 and J usage is TRBJ1-5; D is possibly TRBD1 (6 bases). Germline V gene data show CDR1 as SNHLY and CDR2 as FYNNEI. This CDR3 is 16 amino acids long. V was pared by 2 bases and J by 4 bases, with 15 bases between. The CDR3 DNA is TGTGCCAGCAGTGAATTAGGCGAGGGGGGGAATCAGCCCCAGCATTTT. Amino acids: CASSELGEGGNQPQHF.

The chain carries TRBV10-1 and TRBJ2-7; tentative D call: TRBD1 (6 bases). V lost 8 bases and J lost 6, with 17 bases in between. The germline CDR1 and CDR2 sequences are WNHNN and SYGVQD (reference sequence). The CDR3 spans 13 residues. CDR3 nucleotide sequence: TGCGCCAGCGGATCAGGGGCGAACCGCGAGCAGTACTTC. It yields the protein CASGSGANREQYF.

In its sample, this clone was seen once. J is TRBJ2-6 and V is TRBV27; 9 bases align to TRBD1. V lost 3 bases, J lost 3 bases, and 12 bases stayed unmatched. CDR1 is MNHEY, CDR2 SMNVEV, per germline (reference sequence). This CDR3 spans 19 amino acids. CDR3 in DNA: TGTGCCAGCAGTTTTAACCCGGGACAGGGAGGATTTGGGGCCAACGTCCTGACTTTC. It encodes CASSFNPGQGGFGANVLTF. The entire variable domain, with the rest obtained from reference TRBV27 and TRBJ2-6, is as follows: EAQVTQNPRYLITVTGKKLTVTCSQNMNHEYMSWYRQDPGLGLRQIYYSMNVEVTDKGDVPEGYKVSRKEKRNFPLILESPSPNQTSLYFCASSFNPGQGGFGANVLTFGAGSRLTVL.

This chain connects TRBV14 to TRBJ2-7; D is undetermined. Germline CDR1 is SGHDN and CDR2 is FVKESK. The CDR3 has 12 residues. V shed 2 bases and J shed 5 bases, with 7 bases lying between them. As DNA, the CDR3 is TGTGCCAGCAGCCAAAACTGGAACGAGCAGTACTTC. It specifies CASSQNWNEQYF.

This clone came up a few times. The rearrangement uses TRBV4-2 and TRBJ1-6; unclear D gene. The CDR3 extends over 15 amino acids. The V gene lost 1 base and the J gene lost 5 bases, with 9 bases spanning the gap. Germline CDR1 and CDR2: LGHNA and YNFKEQ. CDR3 region: CASSQGPTDNSPLHF. DNA of the CDR3: TGTGCCAGCAGCCAAGGGCCGACTGATAATTCACCCCTCCACTTT.

This chain joins TRBV19 and TRBJ2-3; D is possibly TRBD1 (6 bases). The CDR3 length is 12 residues. V was clipped by 9 bases and J by 0 bases, with 7 bases between them. Germline-derived CDR1 and CDR2 are LNHDA and SQIVND (reference sequence). The DNA for the CDR3 is TGTGCCAGCAGGGGTAGCACAGATACGCAGTATTTT. Amino acid sequence: CASRGSTDTQYF. The complete variable domain, with remaining parts taken from reference TRBV19 and TRBJ2-3, reads DGGITQSPKYLFRKEGQNVTLSCEQNLNHDAMYWYRQDPGQGLRLIYYSQIVNDFQKGDIAEGYSVSREKKESFPLTVTSAQKNPTAFYLCASRGSTDTQYFGPGTRLTVL.

This clone was detected a few times. The rearrangement joins TRBV2 to TRBJ1-2; 7 bases agree with TRBD1. J was trimmed by 7 bases and V by 3 bases; bases with no gene match: 11. Germline V gives CDR1 SNHLY, CDR2 FYNNEI. This CDR3 has 15 amino acids. The CDR3 sequence: CASSDPIRDRRGYTF. In DNA, the CDR3 is TGTGCCAGCAGTGACCCTATCCGGGACAGACGTGGCTACACCTTC.

The chain couples TRBV7-2 to TRBJ2-1; 10 nucleotides match TRBD2. CDR1 is SGHTA and CDR2 is FQGNSA in the germline V gene. After removal of 4 bases from V and 1 base from J, the junction contained 1 base not matched to a gene. This CDR3 is 15 amino acids long. The CDR3 loop reads CASSYSGGSYNEQFF. In nucleotides, the CDR3 is TGTGCCAGCAGCTATAGCGGGGGGTCCTACAATGAGCAGTTCTTC.

This clone occurred once. The chain joins TRBV6-6 to TRBJ1-1; D unresolved. This CDR3 contains 16 residues. Germline V gene lookup returns CDR1 MNHNY and CDR2 SVGAGI (reference sequence). Between the trimmed V and J ends, which lost 0 bases and 0 bases, there was a span of 11 bases. CDR3 region: CASSYSSGSLNTEAFF. In nucleotides, the CDR3 is TGTGCCAGCAGTTACTCATCCGGTTCCTTGAACACTGAAGCTTTCTTT.